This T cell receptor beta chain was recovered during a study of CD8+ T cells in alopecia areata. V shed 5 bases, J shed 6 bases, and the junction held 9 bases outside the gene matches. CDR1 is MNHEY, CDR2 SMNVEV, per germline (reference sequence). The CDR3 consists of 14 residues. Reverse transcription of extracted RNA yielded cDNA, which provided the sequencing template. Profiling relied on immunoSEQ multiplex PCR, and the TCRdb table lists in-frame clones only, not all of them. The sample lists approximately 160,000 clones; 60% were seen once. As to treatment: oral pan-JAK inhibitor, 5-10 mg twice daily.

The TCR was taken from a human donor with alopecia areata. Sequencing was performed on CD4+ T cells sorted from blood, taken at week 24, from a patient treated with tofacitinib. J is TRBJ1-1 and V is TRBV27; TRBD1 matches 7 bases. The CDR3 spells CASSDDDRVAEAFF. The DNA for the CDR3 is TGTGCCAGCAGTGACGATGACAGGGTCGCTGAAGCTTTCTTT.